These 25 T cell receptor beta chains share one sample of origin, sequenced in a study of post-analysis software for immune sequencing data. TCR beta cDNA libraries included unique molecular identifiers. MiXCR was run by TCRdb on the PCR reads, yielding one entry per CDR3 protein. The sample carries hundreds of thousands of distinct CDR3 sequences, less than 40% recorded once. General study findings and limits: Roughly five TRBV segments occurring more often in patients than controls included TRBV5-6, TRBV5-1 and TRBV20-1.

These TCRs' antigens remain unknown. The sample comprised blood. Source of these receptors: a girl aged 10-17 years with multiple sclerosis.

This clonotype was observed a handful of times. V usage is TRBV10-3 and J usage is TRBJ1-1, with D possibly TRBD1 on 6 matching bases. The germline gives CDR1 ENHRY, CDR2 SYGVKD. Trimming took 2 bases from V and 1 from J, leaving 14 bases between them. The CDR3 runs 16 residues. The CDR3 DNA is TGTGCCATCAGTGAGACCAGGGGTAAATCGAACACTGAAGCTTTCTTT. Amino acid sequence: CAISETRGKSNTEAFF.

This chain links TRBV7-9 with TRBJ2-1, with D perhaps matching TRBD1 (6 bases). Germline CDR1 reads SEHNR; CDR2 reads FQNEAQ (reference sequence). The CDR3 spans 15 residues. The germline V and J ends were trimmed by 5 bases and 1 base, with 12 bases remaining between them. In DNA form, the CDR3 reads TGTGCCAGCAGCCACAGGGAAGGGTCCTACAATGAGCAGTTCTTC. Amino acids: CASSHREGSYNEQFF.

V is TRBV28 and J is TRBJ1-5, with 8 bases identical to TRBD1. With V trimmed by 3 bases and J by 6 bases, 10 bases remained unmatched. The CDR3 length is 16 residues. Germline V lookup: CDR1 MDHEN, CDR2 SYDVKM. The CDR3 DNA follows: TGTGCCAGCAGTTTCTCCGACAGGGGCTCGGGTCAGCCCCAGCATTTT. Its protein product is CASSFSDRGSGQPQHF.

The chain links TRBV29-1 to TRBJ2-7; possibly TRBD1 or TRBD2 for D (5 bases each). CDR3 length equals 14 residues. Trimming stripped 6 bases from V and 2 bases from J, with 17 bases between. The germline gives CDR1 SQVTM, CDR2 ANQGSEA. The CDR3, as DNA: TGCAGCGTCTACGACCGGGACGGACCCTACGAGCAGTACTTC. As protein: CSVYDRDGPYEQYF.

As regards this clonotype: Just one base apart from a much larger clone, this may be a read error. This chain uses TRBV10-2 with TRBJ1-2; D gene uncertain. Looked up from germline, CDR1 is WSHSY and CDR2 is SAAADI. This CDR3 spans 13 amino acids. Here the CDR3 reads CASGESSGYGYTF. For the CDR3, the DNA is TGCGCCAGCGGTGAGTCGTCCGGTTATGGCTACACCTTC.

This clonotype was recorded a few times. This chain uses TRBV11-2 with TRBJ2-1; 11 bases map to TRBD2. The V gene end was trimmed by 5 bases and the J gene end by 2 bases; junction bases not matched to a gene: 5. This CDR3 comprises 16 residues. Germline values: CDR1 SGHAT, CDR2 FQNNGV. The CDR3 DNA reads TGTGCCAGCAGCAACTTGGGACTAGCGGCCTACAATGAGCAGTTCTTC. It specifies CASSNLGLAAYNEQFF.

This clonotype was counted only a few times. The chain uses TRBV9 and TRBJ1-2; D is unclear. The germline V and J ends were trimmed by 3 bases and 0 bases, with 6 bases remaining between them. The CDR3 runs to 13 residues. The germline V gene encodes CDR1 SGDLS and CDR2 YYNGEE. The CDR3 nucleotides read TGTGCCAGCAGCGGACATTCTAACTATGGCTACACCTTC. Amino acid sequence: CASSGHSNYGYTF.

Only a few counts were recorded for this clonotype. The rearrangement uses TRBV7-9 and TRBJ2-3; 7 bases are shared with TRBD2. This CDR3 comprises 16 residues. V trimming: 5 bases; J trimming: 2 bases; junction bases outside the gene matches: 10. Germline assignment: CDR1 SEHNR and CDR2 FQNEAQ (reference sequence). CDR3 nucleotides: TGTGCCAGCAGCCCCCACGGGGGGAAGAACACAGATACGCAGTATTTT. It yields the protein CASSPHGGKNTDTQYF.

Note on this clonotype: Relative to the germline gene, one junction end is altered; a read error may explain this. The chain's CDR3 is CASSTTGINIQDF. The CDR3 DNA sequence: TGTGCCAGCAGTACAACCGGGATCAACATTCAGGACTTC. This chain joins TRBV12-3 or TRBV12-4 and TRBJ2-4; TRBD2 might be the D (5 bases). This CDR3 spans 13 amino acids.

This clonotype has only a few counts. The chain has TRBV7-2 and TRBJ1-6, with 7 bases fitting TRBD1. CDR1 and CDR2 from the germline V gene are SGHTA and FQGNSA. The CDR3 is made up of 15 amino acids. The ends lost 5 bases at V and 7 bases at J; junction bases unmatched: 8. CDR3 loop: CASSDQTGTNSPLHF. CDR3 DNA sequence: TGTGCCAGCAGCGACCAGACAGGGACCAATTCACCCCTCCACTTT.

Remarks on this clonotype: A much larger clone is a single base away; this may be a read error. The chain is built from TRBV29-1 and TRBJ2-5; 11 bases map to TRBD1. Unmatched junction bases numbered 14, after V lost 6 bases and J lost 11 bases. Germline V gives CDR1 SQVTM, CDR2 ANQGSEA. CDR3 length equals 14 residues. CDR3 protein: CSVQRGQGAAEQYF. CDR3 DNA sequence: TGCAGCGTCCAACGTGGACAGGGGGCTGCAGAGCAGTACTTC.

This clonotype was detected a few times. The chain couples TRBV12-3 or TRBV12-4 to TRBJ1-4, with no clear D. The CDR3 has 16 residues. V shed 5 bases and J shed 5 bases, with 18 bases lying between them. CDR3 nucleotide sequence: TGTGCCAGCAGTGCCCGTTTGGCGGTGAAGAATGAAAAACTGTTTTTT. As protein: CASSARLAVKNEKLFF.

This clonotype was observed a few times. V gene TRBV7-2 combines with J gene TRBJ2-3; no definite D call. The CDR3 contains 15 residues. The germline V and J ends were trimmed by 7 bases and 3 bases, with 17 bases remaining between them. From germline, CDR1 is SGHTA and CDR2 FQGNSA. The CDR3: CASTPQLLETDTQYF. The CDR3 coding sequence is TGTGCCAGCACCCCTCAGCTTCTAGAAACAGATACGCAGTATTTT.

In its sample, this clonotype was seen a few times. V is TRBV2 and J is TRBJ2-7, with 9 bases identical to TRBD1. The germline V gene encodes CDR1 SNHLY and CDR2 FYNNEI. The V gene end was trimmed by 4 bases and the J gene end by 3 bases; junction bases not matched to a gene: 4. The length of the CDR3 is 14 residues. The CDR3 reads CASSGGTGYYEQYF. The CDR3 region has the DNA TGTGCCAGCAGTGGGGGGACAGGGTACTACGAGCAGTACTTC.

This clonotype appeared a few times. V is TRBV7-2 and J is TRBJ2-3, with D unclear. Germline CDR1 and CDR2: SGHTA and FQGNSA. Between the trimmed V and J ends, which lost 4 bases and 7 bases, there was a span of 9 bases. The CDR3 has 12 residues. CDR3 loop: CASSYTDNTQYF. The CDR3 DNA sequence: TGTGCCAGCAGCTATACCGACAATACGCAGTATTTT.

As concerns this clonotype: Germline and junction disagree at one end, which may indicate a read error. This chain connects TRBV7-2 to TRBJ2-1, with a weak D call TRBD1 (5 bases). CDR3 length equals 16 residues. Germline CDR1 and CDR2: SGHTA and FQGNSA. The CDR3 here is CVSSLGVSSSYNEQFF. The DNA of the CDR3 is TGTGTCAGCAGCTTAGGGGTATCCAGCTCCTACAATGAGCAGTTCTTC.

This chain links TRBV19 with TRBJ2-3; D unresolved. The CDR3 runs to 12 residues. Germline loops: CDR1 LNHDA, CDR2 SQIVND (reference sequence). The V gene lost 6 bases and the J gene lost 1 base, with 5 bases spanning the gap. The CDR3 loop is CASRGRTDTQYF. The CDR3 nucleotides read TGTGCCAGTAGAGGTCGCACAGATACGCAGTATTTT.

This clonotype appeared a few times. The chain carries TRBV12-3 or TRBV12-4 and TRBJ2-7; 9 positions match TRBD1. V gave up 5 bases and J gave up 4 bases; unmatched junction bases: 6. The CDR3 is 14 amino acids. CDR3 in amino acids: CASSGTGNPYEQYF. CDR3 coding DNA: TGTGCCAGCAGTGGGACAGGGAACCCTTACGAGCAGTACTTC.

This clonotype occurred a few times. The chain has TRBV7-2 and TRBJ2-3, with TRBD2 identical over 9 bases. J lost 2 bases, V lost 1 base, and 10 bases had no gene match. The V gene's germline CDR1 is SGHTA and CDR2 FQGNSA. The CDR3 is 18 amino acids. The CDR3 here is CASSLVMPSGEYTDTQYF. CDR3 sequence (DNA): TGTGCCAGCAGCTTAGTCATGCCTAGCGGGGAGTACACAGATACGCAGTATTTT.

This clonotype was observed a few times. This chain's CDR3 is CASSLARSLYGYTF. In nucleotides, the CDR3 is TGCGCCAGCAGCTTGGCCCGGTCACTCTATGGCTACACCTTC. The chain couples TRBV5-1 to TRBJ1-2; D ambiguous. Germline V gene data show CDR1 as SGHRS and CDR2 as YFSETQ. V was shortened by 0 bases and J by 4 bases, with 10 bases between the two germline ends. The CDR3 runs to 14 residues.

The chain carries TRBV9 and TRBJ2-7; no definite D call. This CDR3 is built from 16 residues. V shed 1 base and J shed 2 bases, with 16 bases lying between them. In germline, CDR1 is SGDLS, CDR2 YYNGEE. The chain's CDR3 is CASSVSVVRLTYEQYF. For the CDR3, the DNA is TGTGCCAGCAGCGTATCTGTTGTTCGCCTTACCTACGAGCAGTACTTC.

This sequence joins TRBV6-5 and TRBJ1-1; D is unclear. Per the germline V gene, CDR1 is MNHEY and CDR2 is SVGAGI. V shed 6 bases and J shed 0 bases, with 8 bases lying between them. CDR3 size: 13 residues. The CDR3 region is CASRFEMNTEAFF. The CDR3 DNA follows: TGTGCCAGCAGATTCGAAATGAACACTGAAGCTTTCTTT.

This chain uses TRBV7-9 with TRBJ1-1; D not certain. The V end lost 0 bases, the J end lost 7 bases, and 12 bases lay between the germline ends. The CDR3 runs to 14 residues. Germline V lookup: CDR1 SEHNR, CDR2 FQNEAQ (reference sequence). This chain's CDR3 is CASSLANSPDEAFF. In nucleotides, the CDR3 is TGTGCCAGCAGCTTAGCGAACAGCCCTGATGAAGCTTTCTTT.

V usage is TRBV5-1 and J usage is TRBJ2-3; 7 nucleotides align to TRBD2. The CDR3 loop spans 15 amino acids. Per the germline V gene, CDR1 is SGHRS and CDR2 is YFSETQ. Germline trimming cut 1 base from V and 2 bases from J; bases unmatched to any gene: 4. Here the CDR3 reads CASSLPGGNTDTQYF. DNA for the CDR3: TGCGCCAGCAGCTTGCCCGGGGGGAACACAGATACGCAGTATTTT.

V and J are TRBV7-2 and TRBJ2-1; D gene unclear. The V end lost 2 bases, the J end lost 9 bases, and 11 bases lay between the germline ends. Germline V gives CDR1 SGHTA, CDR2 FQGNSA. The CDR3 consists of 13 residues. DNA of the CDR3: TGTGCCAGCAGCTTAAGTGGTAGTGGTGAGCAGTTCTTC. As protein: CASSLSGSGEQFF.